This entry concerns a single T cell receptor beta chain. The target antigen is unknown. The CDR3 is 16 amino acids. CDR1 is MNHEY, CDR2 SVGAGI, per germline. The J segment lost 4 bases and the V segment lost 4 bases, leaving 12 bases of the junction unmatched. These data are taken from a study of T cell responses to AZD1222 COVID-19 vaccine. Repertoires were generated with immunoSEQ multiplex PCR, while TCRdb's copy carries only in-frame clones and drops some. The sample holds about 110,000 clones, roughly 87% seen once. General observations from the study: Scientists sampled the repertoires only once the peak T cell response had passed. Baseline antibody screening turned up just a handful of seropositive AZD1222 recipients. White British donors predominated, females outnumbered males, and clonal diversity was possibly underestimated.

The receptor was derived from an adult in good health. The sample here was peripheral blood, taken on day 0 of MenACWY control vaccination. The chain has TRBV6-5 and TRBJ1-2, with TRBD1 matching 7 bases. The CDR3 DNA follows: TGTGCCAGCAGTTTTTCAACAGGGGACTTCGGCTATGGCTACACCTTC. This sequence encodes CASSFSTGDFGYGYTF.